The TCR beta chain described here comes from a study of type 1 and type 2 diabetes patients. At the level of the study: T cells were magnetically sorted from PBMCs as CD4+ or CD8+ subsets.

Amplification started from genomic DNA. The TCR beta CDR3 region was amplified using 30 forward and 13 reverse primers. TCRdb ran MiXCR on the multiplex PCR reads and lists one entry per CDR3 protein. Of about 250,000 distinct CDR3 sequences listed, around 47% are singletons. From germline, CDR1 is KGHSH and CDR2 LQKENI. CDR3 length equals 16 residues. Trimming shortened V by 4 bases and J by 2 bases, and 17 bases separated the two germline ends. Sequenced sample: peripheral blood mononuclear cells (PBMCs). The chain recombines TRBV18 with TRBJ1-2; the D gene is possibly TRBD1 (5 bases). The TCR sequence derives from a man between 18 and 29 years old with type 2 diabetes. The CDR3 sequence: CASSRSSTAENYGYTF. CDR3 in DNA: TGTGCCAGCTCACGAAGTTCGACAGCCGAGAACTATGGCTACACCTTC.